The 15 T cell receptor beta chains listed next were all sequenced from one sample in a study of T cell changes during pregnancy in multiple sclerosis. Sequencing used immunoSEQ multiplex PCR; TCRdb keeps in-frame clones, though not all of them. This sample yields 85,000 to 130,000 clones, of which around 93% are seen a single time; less than 2% belongs to the top ten. The sample in question was peripheral blood, obtained after pregnancy. The receptors originated from a female donor with multiple sclerosis, enrolled in a pregnancy study.

This clone was seen a single time. This rearrangement joins TRBV6-5 to TRBJ1-1; 7 bases agree with TRBD1. This CDR3 spans 13 amino acids. In germline, CDR1 is MNHEY, CDR2 SVGAGI. J gave up 6 bases and V 7 bases, and 8 bases lay outside the gene matches. Written as DNA, the CDR3 is TGTGCCAGCATTCCACCCCAGGGGGCTGAAGCTTTCTTT. Translated: CASIPPQGAEAFF.

This chain uses TRBV19 with TRBJ1-2, with no clear D. Between the trimmed V and J ends, which lost 7 bases and 4 bases, there was a span of 10 bases. From germline, CDR1 is LNHDA and CDR2 SQIVND (reference sequence). The CDR3 covers 12 residues. This chain's CDR3 is CASMGSTYGYTF. Here the CDR3 DNA reads TGTGCCAGTATGGGCAGCACCTATGGCTACACCTTC.

This chain joins TRBV4-2 and TRBJ2-3, with 10 bases that match TRBD1. After removal of 0 bases from V and 4 bases from J, the junction contained 4 bases not matched to a gene. CDR3 length: 16 residues. Germline V gene data show CDR1 as LGHNA and CDR2 as YNFKEQ. In DNA, the CDR3 is TGTGCCAGCAGCCAAGAGGACAGGGGGGAAGCAGATACGCAGTATTTT. This encodes CASSQEDRGEADTQYF.

The chain employs TRBV18 and TRBJ2-5; 12 nucleotides match TRBD1. The trim removed 2 bases at V and 6 bases at J, leaving 7 bases unmatched. This CDR3 has 16 amino acids. Per germline, CDR1 KGHSH and CDR2 LQKENI. The DNA of the CDR3 is TGTGCCAGCTCACCAGTGGGACAGGGGGCTGGGAAGACCCAGTACTTC. Its protein product is CASSPVGQGAGKTQYF.

The chain carries TRBV2 and TRBJ2-3, with 14 bases that match TRBD2. V gave up 4 bases and J gave up 6 bases; unmatched junction bases: 9. Germline V gene sequence: CDR1 SNHLY, CDR2 FYNNEI. The CDR3 extends over 17 amino acids. CDR3 DNA: TGTGCCAGCAGTGGGGGGACTAGCGGGAGAGCTAAGGATACGCAGTATTTT. Protein sequence: CASSGGTSGRAKDTQYF.

The rearrangement links TRBV9 to TRBJ1-2, with 8 bases aligning to TRBD1. The CDR3 loop spans 15 amino acids. V shed 0 bases and J 3 bases; nucleotides not matched to a gene: 4. CDR1 and CDR2 from the germline V gene are SGDLS and YYNGEE. The CDR3 DNA is TGTGCCAGCAGCGTAGCCCCGGGACAGGACTATGGCTACACCTTC. Translation gives CASSVAPGQDYGYTF. Supplemented by reference TRBV9 and TRBJ1-2, the full variable domain reads DSGVTQTPKHLITATGQRVTLRCSPRSGDLSVYWYQQSLDQGLQFLIQYYNGEERAKGNILERFSAQQFPDLHSELNLSSLELGDSALYFCASSVAPGQDYGYTFGSGTRLTVV.

This rearrangement joins TRBV19 to TRBJ2-1; 9 bases are a match to TRBD1. This CDR3 is built from 15 residues. Per the germline V gene, CDR1 is LNHDA and CDR2 is SQIVND (reference sequence). V lost 4 bases, J lost 7 bases, and 8 bases stayed unmatched. CDR3 nucleotide sequence: TGTGCCAGTAGTACCGGGGACAGGGATTGGAATGAGCAGTTCTTC. Translation gives CASSTGDRDWNEQFF.

The V gene is TRBV7-9, the J gene TRBJ2-1; D possibly corresponds to TRBD2 (6 bases). Trimming took off 5 bases at V and 6 bases at J, with 17 bases between the two ends. Germline V gene data show CDR1 as SEHNR and CDR2 as FQNEAQ (reference sequence). The CDR3 runs to 15 residues. The CDR3 DNA reads as TGTGCCAGCAGCAAAGGGCGGGACGCCGCCAATGAGCAGTTCTTC. It codes for CASSKGRDAANEQFF.

This chain links TRBV29-1 with TRBJ2-7; D perhaps matches TRBD1 (7 bases). With 6 bases removed from V and 3 bases from J, the gap between germline ends came to 12 bases. The CDR3 is 12 residues long. CDR1 is SQVTM and CDR2 is ANQGSEA in the germline V gene. As DNA, the CDR3 is TGCAGCGTCCGACAGGGAGGCTACGAGCAGTACTTC. This codes for CSVRQGGYEQYF.

The gene calls are TRBV5-4 and TRBJ2-7; 11 positions agree with TRBD1. The trim removed 4 bases at V and 2 bases at J, leaving 5 bases unmatched. In germline, CDR1 is SGHNT, CDR2 YYREEE (reference sequence). The length of the CDR3 is 15 residues. CDR3: CASSRGQGATYEQYF. The CDR3 DNA sequence: TGTGCCAGCAGCCGCGGACAGGGGGCTACCTACGAGCAGTACTTC.

V gene TRBV2 combines with J gene TRBJ2-2, with 8 bases lining up with TRBD2. Looked up from germline, CDR1 is SNHLY and CDR2 is FYNNEI. Losses at the gene ends were 7 bases for V and 6 bases for J; bases not matched to a gene: 1. The CDR3 loop spans 12 amino acids. CDR3 DNA: TGTGCCAGCACGGGGGGGCCCGGGGAGCTGTTTTTT. Amino acids: CASTGGPGELFF.

V is TRBV5-4 and J is TRBJ2-3; 9 nucleotides agree with TRBD1. The length of the CDR3 is 16 residues. Unmatched junction bases numbered 11, after V lost 5 bases and J lost 4 bases. CDR1 is SGHNT, CDR2 YYREEE, per germline (reference sequence). In DNA form, the CDR3 reads TGTGCCAGCAGTAGACCGGGACAGGGTATTGCAGATACGCAGTATTTT. Encoded protein: CASSRPGQGIADTQYF.

The sample holds a few counts of this clone. CDR3 protein: CASSITDSYEQYF. The CDR3 DNA reads as TGTGCCAGTAGTATCACAGACTCCTACGAGCAGTACTTC. V and J are TRBV19 and TRBJ2-7; D remains unclear. Germline CDR1 and CDR2: LNHDA and SQIVND (reference sequence). V lost 3 bases, J lost 0 bases, and 6 bases lay in between. The CDR3 covers 13 residues. Full variable domain (rest looked up from reference TRBV19 and TRBJ2-7): DGGITQSPKYLFRKEGQNVTLSCEQNLNHDAMYWYRQDPGQGLRLIYYSQIVNDFQKGDIAEGYSVSREKKESFPLTVTSAQKNPTAFYLCASSITDSYEQYFGPGTRLTVT.

J is TRBJ1-5 and V is TRBV19; possible D gene TRBD1, 5 bases. Trimming stripped 6 bases from V and 3 bases from J, with 12 bases between. Germline lookup yields CDR1 LNHDA and CDR2 SQIVND (reference sequence). The CDR3 has 14 residues. The CDR3 coding sequence is TGTGCCAGTAGAAGCGACAGTGTCAATCAGCCCCAGCATTTT. Its protein product is CASRSDSVNQPQHF.

CDR3 in DNA: TGTGCCAGCAGTTACAGAAAAGAGAACGAGCAGTACTTC. Translated: CASSYRKENEQYF. The rearrangement links TRBV6-7 to TRBJ2-7; D is uncertain. TRBV6-7 is an open reading frame, and its role is uncertain. The CDR3 covers 13 residues. Trimming pared 2 bases from V and 5 bases from J, leaving 10 bases between.